The 13 T cell receptor beta chains below were found in one sample sequenced in a study of blood T cell repertoires in COVID-19. Some clones are missing from TCRdb's copy, which holds only in-frame ones; the method was immunoSEQ multiplex PCR. The sample contains 110,000 to 150,000 clones, 85% of which appear only once. Sequencing used PBMCs or T cells enriched from blood (not recorded which). The receptors derive from a woman in her thirties or forties who had recovered from COVID-19.

The genes are TRBV14 and TRBJ1-2; 7 nucleotides agree with TRBD1. J lost 3 bases, V lost 3 bases, and 10 bases had no gene match. The CDR3 is 16 residues long. Germline V gene sequence: CDR1 SGHDN, CDR2 FVKESK. The CDR3 loop reads CASSHRGGRGDYGYTF. CDR3 DNA: TGTGCCAGCAGCCACCGAGGGGGCAGGGGGGACTATGGCTACACCTTC.

Notes on this clone: One end of the junction is discordant with germline, which a read error may explain. This chain uses TRBV29-1 with TRBJ1-2, with 7 bases that match TRBD1. The CDR3 length is 12 residues. CDR1 SQVTM and CDR2 ANQGSEA come from the germline V gene. CDR3 nucleotide sequence: TGCAGCGCTGAACAGGGGTCTATTGGCTACACCTTC. Translation: CSAEQGSIGYTF.

The chain recombines TRBV5-6 with TRBJ1-4; 8 bases agree with TRBD1. V lost 3 bases, J lost 7 bases, and 5 bases stayed unmatched. The length of the CDR3 is 14 residues. In germline, CDR1 is SGHDT, CDR2 YYEEEE. CDR3 in amino acids: CASSSTGGGEKLFF. DNA of the CDR3: TGTGCCAGCAGCTCTACAGGGGGTGGTGAAAAACTGTTTTTT.

This chain joins TRBV11-1 and TRBJ2-5, with 14 bases lining up with TRBD2. V lost 5 bases, J lost 5 bases, and 7 bases stayed unmatched. The CDR3 totals 16 residues. From germline, CDR1 is SGHAT and CDR2 FQDESV (reference sequence). CDR3 sequence (DNA): TGTGCCAGCAGCGGCGGGACTAGCGGGGGCGGGGAGACCCAGTACTTC. This gives the protein CASSGGTSGGGETQYF.

This clone showed up just once. The rearrangement joins TRBV19 to TRBJ1-1; no reliable D call. V was trimmed by 3 bases and J by 0 bases, leaving 5 bases between them. The CDR3 runs to 13 residues. The V gene's germline CDR1 is LNHDA and CDR2 SQIVND (reference sequence). The chain's CDR3 is CASSIALNTEAFF. CDR3 coding DNA: TGTGCCAGTAGTATTGCGTTGAACACTGAAGCTTTCTTT.

This clone was found a few times. V usage is TRBV2 and J usage is TRBJ1-5, with D tentatively TRBD1 (5 bases). CDR1 SNHLY and CDR2 FYNNEI come from the germline V gene. The CDR3 length is 15 residues. V was trimmed by 6 bases and J by 1 base, leaving 13 bases between them. CDR3 sequence (DNA): TGTGCCAGCAGGGGGGGGGATCTGAGCAATCAGCCCCAGCATTTT. This gives the protein CASRGGDLSNQPQHF. Complete variable domain (other parts from reference TRBV2 and TRBJ1-5): EPEVTQTPSHQVTQMGQEVILRCVPISNHLYFYWYRQILGQKVEFLVSFYNNEISEKSEIFDDQFSVERPDGSNFTLKIRSTKLEDSAMYFCASRGGDLSNQPQHFGDGTRLSIL.

The V gene is TRBV2, the J gene TRBJ1-2; D uncertain. The CDR3 is 10 residues long. Germline loops: CDR1 SNHLY, CDR2 FYNNEI. Trimming took 4 bases from V and 8 from J, leaving 5 bases between them. The CDR3 nucleotides read TGTGCCAGCAGTGCGACAGGCTACACCTTC. It is translated as CASSATGYTF.

This clone was picked up one time. The J gene is TRBJ2-2, the V gene TRBV6-5; weak D call: TRBD1 (6 bases). The germline V gene has CDR1 MNHEY and CDR2 SVGAGI. V was pared by 4 bases and J by 3 bases, with 12 bases between. This CDR3 has 15 amino acids. The CDR3 sequence is CASSSGDGDTGELFF. In DNA form, the CDR3 reads TGTGCCAGCAGTTCAGGGGACGGCGACACCGGGGAGCTGTTTTTT.

This clone was picked up one time. J is TRBJ2-3 and V is TRBV9; 7 bases match TRBD2. The CDR3 contains 14 residues. The V gene's germline CDR1 is SGDLS and CDR2 YYNGEE. The ends lost 2 bases at V and 2 bases at J; junction bases unmatched: 2. As DNA, the CDR3 is TGTGCCAGCAGCGTGCTAGCGGTCACAGATACGCAGTATTTT. Its translation: CASSVLAVTDTQYF.

V is TRBV2 and J is TRBJ2-7, with D uncertain. The germline gives CDR1 SNHLY, CDR2 FYNNEI. With 8 bases removed from V and 0 bases from J, the gap between germline ends came to 17 bases. The CDR3 sequence is 15 residues long. This CDR3 reads CASSPRSPSSYEQYF. CDR3 coding DNA: TGTGCCAGCTCCCCGAGGTCACCATCCTCCTACGAGCAGTACTTC. Variable domain in full (rest from reference TRBV2 and TRBJ2-7): EPEVTQTPSHQVTQMGQEVILRCVPISNHLYFYWYRQILGQKVEFLVSFYNNEISEKSEIFDDQFSVERPDGSNFTLKIRSTKLEDSAMYFCASSPRSPSSYEQYFGPGTRLTVT.

This chain connects TRBV27 to TRBJ2-1, with 7 nucleotides matching TRBD2. Trimming took 2 bases from V and 6 from J; bases not matched to a gene: 13. Per germline, CDR1 MNHEY and CDR2 SMNVEV (reference sequence). CDR3 size: 17 residues. The CDR3 DNA follows: TGTGCCAGCAGTTTAGAGAACTTGCGGGAGATCCCCAATGAGCAGTTCTTC. Its protein is CASSLENLREIPNEQFF.

This rearrangement joins TRBV30 to TRBJ2-5; unclear D gene. This CDR3 has 11 residues. Germline V CDR1 and CDR2: GTSNPN, SVGIG (reference sequence). Trimming left V 3 bases short and J 5 bases short, with 7 bases between. The CDR3 DNA reads TGTGCCTGGAGCCACGAGGAGACCCAGTACTTC. Residues: CAWSHEETQYF.

This chain connects TRBV27 to TRBJ1-1; TRBD1 might be the D (6 bases). V lost 5 bases and J 1 base, leaving 11 bases between the germline ends. CDR1 MNHEY and CDR2 SMNVEV come from the germline V gene (reference sequence). The CDR3 is made up of 14 amino acids. CDR3 sequence: CASSRRTANTEAFF. The CDR3 region has the DNA TGTGCCAGCAGTCGTAGGACAGCGAACACTGAAGCTTTCTTT.